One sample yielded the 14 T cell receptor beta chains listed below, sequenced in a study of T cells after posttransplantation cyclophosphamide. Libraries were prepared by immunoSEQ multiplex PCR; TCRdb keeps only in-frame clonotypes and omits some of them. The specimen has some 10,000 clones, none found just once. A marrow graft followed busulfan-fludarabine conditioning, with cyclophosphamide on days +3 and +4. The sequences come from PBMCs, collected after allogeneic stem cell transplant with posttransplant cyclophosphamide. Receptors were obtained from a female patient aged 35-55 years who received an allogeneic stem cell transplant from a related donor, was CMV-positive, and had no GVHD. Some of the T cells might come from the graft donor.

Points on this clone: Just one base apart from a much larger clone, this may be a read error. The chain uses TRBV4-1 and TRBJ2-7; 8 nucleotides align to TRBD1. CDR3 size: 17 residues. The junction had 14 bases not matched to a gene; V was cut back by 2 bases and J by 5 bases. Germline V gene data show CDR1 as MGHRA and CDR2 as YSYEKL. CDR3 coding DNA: TGCGCCAGCAGCCAACCGGACAGGGCCCCCCACCTAGACGAGCAGTACTTC. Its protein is CASSQPDRAPHLDEQYF.

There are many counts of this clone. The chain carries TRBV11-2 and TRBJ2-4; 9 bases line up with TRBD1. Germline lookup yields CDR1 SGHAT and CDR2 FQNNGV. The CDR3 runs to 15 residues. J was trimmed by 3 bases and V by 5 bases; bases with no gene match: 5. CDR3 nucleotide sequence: TGTGCCAGCAGCCCCCGGACAGGGGACAAAAACATTCAGTACTTC. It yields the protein CASSPRTGDKNIQYF.

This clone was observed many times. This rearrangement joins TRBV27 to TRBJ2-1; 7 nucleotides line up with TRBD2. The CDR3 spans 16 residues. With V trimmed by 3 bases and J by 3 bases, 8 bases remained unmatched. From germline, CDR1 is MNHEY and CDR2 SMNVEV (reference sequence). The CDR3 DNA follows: TGTGCCAGCAGTTTCTCGGCGGGGGATTACTACAATGAGCAGTTCTTC. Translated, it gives CASSFSAGDYYNEQFF.

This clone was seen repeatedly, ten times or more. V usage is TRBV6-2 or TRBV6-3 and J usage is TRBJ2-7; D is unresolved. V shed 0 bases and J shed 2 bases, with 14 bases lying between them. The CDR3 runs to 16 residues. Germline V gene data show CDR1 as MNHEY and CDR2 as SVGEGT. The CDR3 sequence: CASSYSMSSPAYEQYF. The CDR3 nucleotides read TGTGCCAGCAGTTACTCCATGTCTAGTCCCGCCTACGAGCAGTACTTC.

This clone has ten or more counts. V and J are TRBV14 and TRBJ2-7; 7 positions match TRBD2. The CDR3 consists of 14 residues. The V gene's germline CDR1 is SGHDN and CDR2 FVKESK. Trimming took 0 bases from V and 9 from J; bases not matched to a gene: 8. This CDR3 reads CASSQDLGLRRQYF. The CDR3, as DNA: TGTGCCAGCAGCCAAGATTTGGGACTACGGCGGCAGTACTTC.

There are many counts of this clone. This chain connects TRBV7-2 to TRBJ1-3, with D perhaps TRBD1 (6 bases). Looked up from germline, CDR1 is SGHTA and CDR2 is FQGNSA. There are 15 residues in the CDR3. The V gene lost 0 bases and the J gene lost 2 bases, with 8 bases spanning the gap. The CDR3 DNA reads TGTGCCAGCAGCTTAGCTACAGGGACTGGAAACACCATATATTTT. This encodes CASSLATGTGNTIYF.

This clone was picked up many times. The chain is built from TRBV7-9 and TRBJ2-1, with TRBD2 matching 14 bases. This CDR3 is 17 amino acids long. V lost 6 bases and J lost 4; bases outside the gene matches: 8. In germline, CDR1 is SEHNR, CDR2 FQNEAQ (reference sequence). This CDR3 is CASRRGLAGEVYNEQFF. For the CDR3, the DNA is TGTGCCAGCAGACGGGGACTAGCGGGGGAGGTATACAATGAGCAGTTCTTC.

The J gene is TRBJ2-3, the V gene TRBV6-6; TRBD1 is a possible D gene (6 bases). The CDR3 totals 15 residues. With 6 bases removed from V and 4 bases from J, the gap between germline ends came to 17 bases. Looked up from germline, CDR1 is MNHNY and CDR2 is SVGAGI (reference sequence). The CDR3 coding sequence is TGTGCCAGCAGAAGGGAAGGGCAGGGGTCAGATACGCAGTATTTT. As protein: CASRREGQGSDTQYF.

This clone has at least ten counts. CDR3 protein: CASSPGLAGVQFF. CDR3 bases: TGTGCCAGCAGCCCGGGACTAGCGGGGGTGCAGTTCTTC. This chain joins TRBV7-3 and TRBJ2-1; TRBD2 matches at 14 bases. J lost 12 bases, V lost 5 bases, and 3 bases had no gene match. The length of the CDR3 is 13 residues. CDR1 and CDR2 from the germline V gene are SGHTA and FQGTGA.

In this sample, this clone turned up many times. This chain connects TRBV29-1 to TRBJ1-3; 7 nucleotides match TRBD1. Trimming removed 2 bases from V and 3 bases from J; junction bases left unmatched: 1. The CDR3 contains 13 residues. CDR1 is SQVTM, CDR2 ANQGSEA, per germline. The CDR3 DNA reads TGCAGCGTTGAAAACAGGGGTGGAAACACCATATATTTT. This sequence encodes CSVENRGGNTIYF.

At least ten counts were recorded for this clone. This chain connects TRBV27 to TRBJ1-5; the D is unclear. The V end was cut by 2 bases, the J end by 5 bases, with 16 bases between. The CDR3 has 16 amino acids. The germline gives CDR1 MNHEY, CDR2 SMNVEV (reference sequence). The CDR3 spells CASSLEGRSSYQPQHF. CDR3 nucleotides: TGTGCCAGCAGTTTAGAGGGCAGATCCTCCTATCAGCCCCAGCATTTT.

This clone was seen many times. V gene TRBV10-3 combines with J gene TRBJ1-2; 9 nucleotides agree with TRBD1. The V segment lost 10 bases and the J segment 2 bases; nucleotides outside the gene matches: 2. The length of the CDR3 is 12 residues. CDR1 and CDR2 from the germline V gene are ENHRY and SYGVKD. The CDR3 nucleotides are TGTGCCAGCGGACAGGGGAACTATGGCTACACCTTC. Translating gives CASGQGNYGYTF.

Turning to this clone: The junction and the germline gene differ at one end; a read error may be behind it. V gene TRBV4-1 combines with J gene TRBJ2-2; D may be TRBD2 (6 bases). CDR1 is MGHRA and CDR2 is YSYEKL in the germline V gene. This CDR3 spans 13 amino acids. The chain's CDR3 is CTSRTGDTGELFF. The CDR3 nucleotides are TGCACCAGCCGAACGGGGGACACCGGGGAGCTGTTTTTT.

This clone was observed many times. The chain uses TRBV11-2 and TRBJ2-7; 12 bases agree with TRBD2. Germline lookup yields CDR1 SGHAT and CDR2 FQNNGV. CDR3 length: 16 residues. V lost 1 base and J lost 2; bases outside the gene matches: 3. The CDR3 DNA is TGTGCCAGCAGCTTAGGCCTAGCGGGGGGGCCCTACGAGCAGTACTTC. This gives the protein CASSLGLAGGPYEQYF.